What follows describes a single T cell receptor beta chain. This specimen belongs to a study of blood T cell repertoires in COVID-19. As for the study in general: Acute and convalescent COVID-19 specimens originated in the United States, Italy and Spain. T cells, B-cell-depleted T cells, or PBMCs supplied cDNA or gDNA.

The CDR3 is made up of 20 amino acids. The V segment lost 7 bases and the J segment 0 bases; nucleotides outside the gene matches: 17. The germline gives CDR1 MDHEN, CDR2 SYDVKM. Sequenced by immunoSEQ multiplex PCR; TCRdb stores in-frame clones only, minus some. The sample includes approximately 140,000 clones, about 87% of them seen just once. The chain uses TRBV28 and TRBJ1-6; TRBD1 aligns across 8 bases. The sequenced sample consisted of peripheral blood. This TCR came from a woman aged 40 to 50 with acute or convalescent COVID-19. CDR3 nucleotide sequence: TGTGCCAGCACCACCGGACAGGGCTATTTTATCAGCTCCTATAATTCACCCCTCCACTTT. Amino acid sequence: CASTTGQGYFISSYNSPLHF.